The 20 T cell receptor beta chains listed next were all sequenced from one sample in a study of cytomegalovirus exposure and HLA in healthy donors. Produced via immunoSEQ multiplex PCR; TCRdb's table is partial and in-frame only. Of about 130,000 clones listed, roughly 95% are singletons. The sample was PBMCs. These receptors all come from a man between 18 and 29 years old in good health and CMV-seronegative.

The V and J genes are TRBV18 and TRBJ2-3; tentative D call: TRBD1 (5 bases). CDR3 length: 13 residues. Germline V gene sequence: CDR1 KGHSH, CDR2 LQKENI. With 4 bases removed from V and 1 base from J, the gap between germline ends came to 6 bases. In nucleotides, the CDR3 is TGTGCCAGCTCACAGGGGCGCACAGATACGCAGTATTTT. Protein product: CASSQGRTDTQYF.

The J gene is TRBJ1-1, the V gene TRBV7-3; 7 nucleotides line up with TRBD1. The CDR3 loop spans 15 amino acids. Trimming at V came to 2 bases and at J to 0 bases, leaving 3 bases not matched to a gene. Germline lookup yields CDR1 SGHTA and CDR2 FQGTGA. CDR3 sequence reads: CASSLGTAVNTEAFF. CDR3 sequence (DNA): TGTGCCAGCAGCTTAGGGACAGCGGTGAACACTGAAGCTTTCTTT.

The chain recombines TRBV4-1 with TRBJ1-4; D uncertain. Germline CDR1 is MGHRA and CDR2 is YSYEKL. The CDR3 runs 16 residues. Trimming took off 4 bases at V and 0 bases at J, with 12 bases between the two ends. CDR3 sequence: CASSPTETATNEKLFF. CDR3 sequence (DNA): TGCGCCAGCAGCCCTACAGAAACTGCAACTAATGAAAAACTGTTTTTT.

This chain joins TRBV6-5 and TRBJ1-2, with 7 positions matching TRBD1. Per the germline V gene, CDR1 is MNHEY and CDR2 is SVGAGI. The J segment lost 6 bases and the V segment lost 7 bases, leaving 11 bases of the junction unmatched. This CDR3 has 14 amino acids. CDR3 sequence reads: CASTRDSGIHGYTF. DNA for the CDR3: TGTGCCAGCACTCGGGACAGCGGTATTCATGGCTACACCTTC.

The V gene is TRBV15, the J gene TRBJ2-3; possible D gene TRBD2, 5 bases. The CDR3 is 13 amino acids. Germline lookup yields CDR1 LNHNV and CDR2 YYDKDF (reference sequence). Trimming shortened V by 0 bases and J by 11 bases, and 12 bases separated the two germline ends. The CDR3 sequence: CATSRDPREGQYF. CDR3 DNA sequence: TGTGCCACCAGCAGAGATCCGCGAGAGGGGCAGTATTTT.

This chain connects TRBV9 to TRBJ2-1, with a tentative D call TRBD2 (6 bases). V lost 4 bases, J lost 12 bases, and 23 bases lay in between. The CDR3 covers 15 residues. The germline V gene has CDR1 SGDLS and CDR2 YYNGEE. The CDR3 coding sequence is TGTGCCAGCAGCCGAGGAGGGGACTCACCCTTGGGGCAGTTCTTC. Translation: CASSRGGDSPLGQFF. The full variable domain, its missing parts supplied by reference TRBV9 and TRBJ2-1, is DSGVTQTPKHLITATGQRVTLRCSPRSGDLSVYWYQQSLDQGLQFLIQYYNGEERAKGNILERFSAQQFPDLHSELNLSSLELGDSALYFCASSRGGDSPLGQFFGPGTRLTVL.

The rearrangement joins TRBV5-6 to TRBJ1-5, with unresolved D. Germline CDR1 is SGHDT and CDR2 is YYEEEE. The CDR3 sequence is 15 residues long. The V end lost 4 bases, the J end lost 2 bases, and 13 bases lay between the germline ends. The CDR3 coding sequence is TGTGCCAGCAGCCTGACGGTCCAGGGCAATCAGCCCCAGCATTTT. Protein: CASSLTVQGNQPQHF. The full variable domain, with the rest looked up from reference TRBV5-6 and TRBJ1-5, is DAGVTQSPTHLIKTRGQQVTLRCSPKSGHDTVSWYQQALGQGPQFIFQYYEEEERQRGNFPDRFSGHQFPNYSSELNVNALLLGDSALYLCASSLTVQGNQPQHFGDGTRLSIL.

CDR3 in DNA: TGTGCCAGCAGCCCCCTAGCGGGGGTCTACAATGAGCAGTTCTTC. Its protein is CASSPLAGVYNEQFF. The chain links TRBV7-2 to TRBJ2-1, with TRBD2 identical over 10 bases. With V trimmed by 5 bases and J by 3 bases, 4 bases remained unmatched. Germline CDR1 reads SGHTA; CDR2 reads FQGNSA. CDR3 length: 15 amino acids.

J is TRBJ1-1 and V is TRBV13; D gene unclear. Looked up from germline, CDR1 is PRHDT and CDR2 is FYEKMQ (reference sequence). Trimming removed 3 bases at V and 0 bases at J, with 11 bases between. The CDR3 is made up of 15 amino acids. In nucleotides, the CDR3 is TGTGCCAGCAGCTTTGGAGGTTCCATGAACACTGAAGCTTTCTTT. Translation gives CASSFGGSMNTEAFF.

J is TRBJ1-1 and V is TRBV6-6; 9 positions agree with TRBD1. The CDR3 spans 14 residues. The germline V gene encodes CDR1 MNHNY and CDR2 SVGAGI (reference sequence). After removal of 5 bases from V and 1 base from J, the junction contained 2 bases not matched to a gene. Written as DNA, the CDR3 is TGTGCCAGCAGTCCGGGACAGGGGAACACTGAAGCTTTCTTT. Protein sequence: CASSPGQGNTEAFF.

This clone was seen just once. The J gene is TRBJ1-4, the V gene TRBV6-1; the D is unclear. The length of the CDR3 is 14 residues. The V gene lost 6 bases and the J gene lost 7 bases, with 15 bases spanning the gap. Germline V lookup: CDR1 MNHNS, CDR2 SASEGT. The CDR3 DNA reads TGTGCCAGCAGCCAGCTACCACGGGGTGAAAAACTGTTTTTT. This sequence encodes CASSQLPRGEKLFF.

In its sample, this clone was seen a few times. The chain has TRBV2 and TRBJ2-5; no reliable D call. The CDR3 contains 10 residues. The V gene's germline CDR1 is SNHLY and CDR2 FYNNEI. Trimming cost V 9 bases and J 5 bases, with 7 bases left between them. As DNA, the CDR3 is TGTGCCAGAAGCAGGGAGACCCAGTACTTC. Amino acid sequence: CARSRETQYF.

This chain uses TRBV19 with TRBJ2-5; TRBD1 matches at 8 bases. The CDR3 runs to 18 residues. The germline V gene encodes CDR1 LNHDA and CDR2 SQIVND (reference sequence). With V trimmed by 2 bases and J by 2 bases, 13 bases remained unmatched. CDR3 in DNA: TGTGCCAGTAGTATAATAGCTAAAATCGGGACAGGTCAAGAGACCCAGTACTTC. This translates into CASSIIAKIGTGQETQYF.

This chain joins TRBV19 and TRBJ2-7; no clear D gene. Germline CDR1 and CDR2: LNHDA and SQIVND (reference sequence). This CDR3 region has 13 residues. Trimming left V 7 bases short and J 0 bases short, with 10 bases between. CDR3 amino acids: CASTPPGSYEQYF. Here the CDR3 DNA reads TGTGCCAGTACCCCCCCGGGCTCCTACGAGCAGTACTTC.

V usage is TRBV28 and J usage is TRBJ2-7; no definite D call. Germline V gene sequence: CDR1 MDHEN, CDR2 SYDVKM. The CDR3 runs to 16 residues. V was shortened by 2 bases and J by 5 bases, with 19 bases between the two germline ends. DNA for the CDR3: TGTGCCAGCAGTTTACTCGCGAGGTCGGTCAGAAACGAGCAGTACTTC. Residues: CASSLLARSVRNEQYF.

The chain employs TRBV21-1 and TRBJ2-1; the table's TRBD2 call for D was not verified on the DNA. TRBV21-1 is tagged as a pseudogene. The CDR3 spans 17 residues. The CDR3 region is CASSLGILAATYNEQFF. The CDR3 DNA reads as TGTGCCAGCAGTCTCGGAATCCTAGCGGCCACCTACAATGAGCAGTTCTTC.

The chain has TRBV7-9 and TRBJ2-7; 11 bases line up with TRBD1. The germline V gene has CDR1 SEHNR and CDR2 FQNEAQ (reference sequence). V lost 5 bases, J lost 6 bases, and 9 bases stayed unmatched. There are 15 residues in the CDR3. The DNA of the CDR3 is TGTGCCAGCAGCAACCTGGACAGGGGGCTTATCGAGCAGTACTTC. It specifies CASSNLDRGLIEQYF.

Written as DNA, the CDR3 is TGTGCCAGCAGCTTGGGAAGGGCGACAGGAGGAGTTGGCGAGCAGTACTTC. It is translated as CASSLGRATGGVGEQYF. The rearrangement uses TRBV5-6 and TRBJ2-7; D might be TRBD1 (6 bases). Per the germline V gene, CDR1 is SGHDT and CDR2 is YYEEEE. CDR3 length equals 17 residues. V was cut by 0 bases and J by 6 bases, with 22 bases left in between. The full variable domain, completed using reference TRBV5-6 and TRBJ2-7, is DAGVTQSPTHLIKTRGQQVTLRCSPKSGHDTVSWYQQALGQGPQFIFQYYEEEERQRGNFPDRFSGHQFPNYSSELNVNALLLGDSALYLCASSLGRATGGVGEQYFGPGTRLTVT.

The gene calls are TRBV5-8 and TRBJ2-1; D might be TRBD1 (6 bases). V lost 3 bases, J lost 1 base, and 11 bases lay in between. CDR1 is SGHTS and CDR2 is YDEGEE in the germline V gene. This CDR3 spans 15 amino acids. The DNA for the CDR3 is TGTGCCAGCAGCTCCCAGGGGTTATCCTACAATGAGCAGTTCTTC. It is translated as CASSSQGLSYNEQFF.

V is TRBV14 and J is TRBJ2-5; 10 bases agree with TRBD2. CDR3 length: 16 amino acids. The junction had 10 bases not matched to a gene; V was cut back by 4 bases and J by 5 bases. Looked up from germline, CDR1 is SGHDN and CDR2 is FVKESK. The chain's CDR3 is CASSPRAGGTLETQYF. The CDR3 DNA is TGTGCCAGCAGCCCCAGAGCGGGAGGGACTTTGGAGACCCAGTACTTC.